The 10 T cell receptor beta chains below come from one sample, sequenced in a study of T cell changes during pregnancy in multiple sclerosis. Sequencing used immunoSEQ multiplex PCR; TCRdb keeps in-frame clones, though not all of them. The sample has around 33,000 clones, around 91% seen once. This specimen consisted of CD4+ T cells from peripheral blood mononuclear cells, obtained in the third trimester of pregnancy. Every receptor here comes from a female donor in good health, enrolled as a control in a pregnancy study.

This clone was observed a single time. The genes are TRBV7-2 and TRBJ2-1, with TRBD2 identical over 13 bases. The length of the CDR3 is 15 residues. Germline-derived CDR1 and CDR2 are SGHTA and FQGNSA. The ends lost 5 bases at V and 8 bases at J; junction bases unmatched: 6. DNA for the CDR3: TGTGCCAGCAGCCCAACTAGCGGGAGGGTCCATGAGCAGTTCTTC. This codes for CASSPTSGRVHEQFF. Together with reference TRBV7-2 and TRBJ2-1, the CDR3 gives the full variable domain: GAGVSQSPSNKVTEKGKDVELRCDPISGHTALYWYRQSLGQGLEFLIYFQGNSAPDKSGLPSDRFSAERTGGSVSTLTIQRTQQEDSAVYLCASSPTSGRVHEQFFGPGTRLTVL.

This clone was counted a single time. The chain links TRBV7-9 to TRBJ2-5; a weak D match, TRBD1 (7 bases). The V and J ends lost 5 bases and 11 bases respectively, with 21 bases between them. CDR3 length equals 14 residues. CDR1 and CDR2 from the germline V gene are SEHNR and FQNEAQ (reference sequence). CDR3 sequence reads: CASSPSGGTEEQYF. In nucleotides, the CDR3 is TGTGCCAGCAGCCCCTCAGGGGGGACAGAGGAGCAGTACTTC.

CDR3 amino acids: CASSTDPRGKGSYEQYF. CDR3 in DNA: TGCGCCAGCAGCACAGACCCCAGGGGGAAGGGCTCCTACGAGCAGTACTTC. The chain uses TRBV4-1 and TRBJ2-7; the match to TRBD1 covers 7 bases. This CDR3 is 17 amino acids long. The germline V gene has CDR1 MGHRA and CDR2 YSYEKL. After removal of 5 bases from V and 0 bases from J, the junction contained 13 bases not matched to a gene.

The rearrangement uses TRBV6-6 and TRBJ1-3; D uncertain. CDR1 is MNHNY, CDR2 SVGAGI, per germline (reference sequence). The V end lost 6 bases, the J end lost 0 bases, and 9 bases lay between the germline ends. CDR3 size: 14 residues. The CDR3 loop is CASRISSSGNTIYF. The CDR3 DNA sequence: TGTGCCAGCAGAATATCCAGCTCTGGAAACACCATATATTTT.

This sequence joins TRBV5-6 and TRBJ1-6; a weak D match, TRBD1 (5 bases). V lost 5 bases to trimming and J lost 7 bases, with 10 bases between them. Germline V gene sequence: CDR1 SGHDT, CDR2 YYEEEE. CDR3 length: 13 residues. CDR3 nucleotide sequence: TGTGCCAGCAGACCCGACAGAAATTCACCCCTCCACTTT. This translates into CASRPDRNSPLHF. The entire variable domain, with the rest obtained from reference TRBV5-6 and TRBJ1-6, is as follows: DAGVTQSPTHLIKTRGQQVTLRCSPKSGHDTVSWYQQALGQGPQFIFQYYEEEERQRGNFPDRFSGHQFPNYSSELNVNALLLGDSALYLCASRPDRNSPLHFGNGTRLTVT.

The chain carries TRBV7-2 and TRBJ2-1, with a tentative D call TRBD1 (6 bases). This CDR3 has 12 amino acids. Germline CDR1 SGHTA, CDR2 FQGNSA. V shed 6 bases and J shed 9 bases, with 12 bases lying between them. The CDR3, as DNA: TGTGCCAGCAGTCCCAGAGGGGGTGAGCAGTTCTTC. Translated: CASSPRGGEQFF.

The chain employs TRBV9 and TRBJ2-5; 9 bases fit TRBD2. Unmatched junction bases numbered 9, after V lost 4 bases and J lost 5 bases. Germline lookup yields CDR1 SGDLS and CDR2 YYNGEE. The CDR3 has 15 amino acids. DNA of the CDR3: TGTGCCAGCAGCCCCCGAGCGGGAGGCCGGGAGACCCAGTACTTC. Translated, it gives CASSPRAGGRETQYF.

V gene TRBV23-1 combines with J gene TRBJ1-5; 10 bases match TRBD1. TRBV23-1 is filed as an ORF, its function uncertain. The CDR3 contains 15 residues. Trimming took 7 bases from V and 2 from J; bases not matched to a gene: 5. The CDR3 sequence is CASKGTGDRNQPQHF. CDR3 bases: TGCGCCAGCAAAGGGACAGGGGATCGCAATCAGCCCCAGCATTTT.

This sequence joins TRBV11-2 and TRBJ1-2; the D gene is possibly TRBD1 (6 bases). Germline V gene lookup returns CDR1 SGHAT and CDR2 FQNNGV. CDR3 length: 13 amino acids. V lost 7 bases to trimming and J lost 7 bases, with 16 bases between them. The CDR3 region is CASNPTGGIGYTF. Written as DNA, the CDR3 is TGTGCCAGCAACCCGACAGGCGGTATTGGCTACACCTTC.

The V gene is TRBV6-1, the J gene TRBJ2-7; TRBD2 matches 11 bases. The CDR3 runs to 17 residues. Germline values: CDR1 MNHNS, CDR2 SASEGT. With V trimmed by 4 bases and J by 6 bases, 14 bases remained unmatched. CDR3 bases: TGTGCCAGCAGTGGGACAGGGATTAGCGGGAGGGCCTTCGAGCAGTACTTC. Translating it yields CASSGTGISGRAFEQYF.